This T cell receptor (beta chain) was recorded in a study of vaccination and CD4 T cells after COVID-19. Documented treatment: roughly 10-day PBMC culture with coronavirus spike peptide pools or control peptides (ViraFEST assay). CDR1 is SEHNR and CDR2 is FQNEAQ in the germline V gene (reference sequence). The CDR3 sequence is 13 residues long. A note on this clonotype: What it recognizes is unknown.

The Oncomine TCR Beta short-read assay was applied to DNA of cultured CD4+ T cells. Via MiXCR, TCRdb re-called the PCR reads, giving one row per CDR3 protein. The sample records more than 9,000 distinct CDR3 sequences, approximately 60% being singletons. The sequence was obtained from a human donor who had recovered from COVID-19. The chain employs TRBV7-9 and TRBJ2-1, with 11 bases fitting TRBD1. The sequenced material came from CD4+ T cells from blood, cultured in vitro. CDR3 in DNA: TGTGCAGTTGGACAGGGGGCTTACAATGAGCAGTTCTTC. It encodes CAVGQGAYNEQFF.